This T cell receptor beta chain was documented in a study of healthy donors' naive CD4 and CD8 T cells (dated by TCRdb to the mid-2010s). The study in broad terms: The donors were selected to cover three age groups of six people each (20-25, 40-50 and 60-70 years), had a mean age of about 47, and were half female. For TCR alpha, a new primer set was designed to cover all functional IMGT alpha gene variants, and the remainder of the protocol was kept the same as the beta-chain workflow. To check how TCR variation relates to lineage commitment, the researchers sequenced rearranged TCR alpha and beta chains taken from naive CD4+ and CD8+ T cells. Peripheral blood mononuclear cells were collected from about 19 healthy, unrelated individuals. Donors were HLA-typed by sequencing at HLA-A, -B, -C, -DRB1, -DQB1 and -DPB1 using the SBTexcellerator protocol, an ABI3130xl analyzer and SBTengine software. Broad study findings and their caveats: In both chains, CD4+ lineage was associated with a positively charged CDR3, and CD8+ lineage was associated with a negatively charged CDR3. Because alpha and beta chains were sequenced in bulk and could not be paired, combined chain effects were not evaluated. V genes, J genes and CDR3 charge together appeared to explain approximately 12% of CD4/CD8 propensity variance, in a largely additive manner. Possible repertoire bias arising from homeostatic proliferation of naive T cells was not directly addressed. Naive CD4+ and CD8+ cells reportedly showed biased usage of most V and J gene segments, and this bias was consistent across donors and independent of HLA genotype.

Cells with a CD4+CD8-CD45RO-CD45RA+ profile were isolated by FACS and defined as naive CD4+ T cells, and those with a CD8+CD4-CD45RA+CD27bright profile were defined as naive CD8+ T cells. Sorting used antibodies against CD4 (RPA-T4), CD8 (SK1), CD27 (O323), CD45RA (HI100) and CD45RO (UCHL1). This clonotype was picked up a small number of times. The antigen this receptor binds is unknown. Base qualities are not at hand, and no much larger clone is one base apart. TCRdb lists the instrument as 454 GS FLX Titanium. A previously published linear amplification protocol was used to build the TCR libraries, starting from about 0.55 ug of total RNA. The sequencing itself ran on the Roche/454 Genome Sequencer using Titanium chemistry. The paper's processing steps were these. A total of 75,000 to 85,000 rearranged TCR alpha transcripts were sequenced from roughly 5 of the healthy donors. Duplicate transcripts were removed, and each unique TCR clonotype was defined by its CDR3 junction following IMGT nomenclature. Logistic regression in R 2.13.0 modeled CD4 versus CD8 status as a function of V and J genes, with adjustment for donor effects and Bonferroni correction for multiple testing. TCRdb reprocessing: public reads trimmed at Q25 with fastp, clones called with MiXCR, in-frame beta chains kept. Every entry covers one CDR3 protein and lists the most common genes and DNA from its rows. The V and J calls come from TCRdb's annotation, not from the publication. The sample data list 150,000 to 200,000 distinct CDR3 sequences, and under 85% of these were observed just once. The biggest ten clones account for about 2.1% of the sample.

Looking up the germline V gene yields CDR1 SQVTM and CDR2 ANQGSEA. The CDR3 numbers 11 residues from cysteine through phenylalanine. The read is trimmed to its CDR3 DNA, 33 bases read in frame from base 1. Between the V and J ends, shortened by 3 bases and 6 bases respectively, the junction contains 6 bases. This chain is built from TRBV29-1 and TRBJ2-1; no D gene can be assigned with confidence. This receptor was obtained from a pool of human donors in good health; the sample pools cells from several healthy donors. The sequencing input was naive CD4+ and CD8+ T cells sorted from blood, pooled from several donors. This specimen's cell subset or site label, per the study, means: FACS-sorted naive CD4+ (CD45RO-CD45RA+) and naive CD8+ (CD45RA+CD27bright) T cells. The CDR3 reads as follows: CSVEWGNEQFF. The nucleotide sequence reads TGCAGCGTTGAGTGGGGCAATGAGCAGTTCTTC.